This entry is about one T cell receptor beta chain. Profiled with immunoSEQ multiplex PCR; TCRdb holds only in-frame clones, not every one. This table holds about 85,000 clones, 90% found once. The V gene lost 8 bases and the J gene lost 0 bases, with 11 bases spanning the gap. The CDR3 consists of 15 residues. CDR1 MNHEY and CDR2 SMNVEV come from the germline V gene (reference sequence). The data derive from a study of control samples from healthy donors and cancer patients. This chain joins TRBV27 and TRBJ2-6; perhaps TRBD2 as D (6 bases). This sequence originates from a woman aged 18-29 years in good health. The material sequenced was blood. The CDR3 loop reads CASGGLFSGANVLTF. CDR3 sequence (DNA): TGTGCCAGCGGGGGACTGTTCTCTGGGGCCAACGTCCTGACTTTC.